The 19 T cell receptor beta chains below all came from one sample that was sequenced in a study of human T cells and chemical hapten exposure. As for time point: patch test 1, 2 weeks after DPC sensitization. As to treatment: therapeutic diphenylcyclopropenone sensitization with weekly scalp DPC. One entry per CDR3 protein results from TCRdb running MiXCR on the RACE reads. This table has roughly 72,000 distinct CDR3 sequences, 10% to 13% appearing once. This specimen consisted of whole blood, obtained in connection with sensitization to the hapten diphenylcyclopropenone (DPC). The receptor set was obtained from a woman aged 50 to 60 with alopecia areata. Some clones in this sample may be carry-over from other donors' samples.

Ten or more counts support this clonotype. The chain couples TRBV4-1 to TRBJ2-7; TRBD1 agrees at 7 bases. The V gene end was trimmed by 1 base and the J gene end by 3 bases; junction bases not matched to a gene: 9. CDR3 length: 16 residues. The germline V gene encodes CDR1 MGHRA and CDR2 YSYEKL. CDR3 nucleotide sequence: TGCGCCAGCAGCCAAGCCTATCCGGGACAGCTCTACGAGCAGTACTTC. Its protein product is CASSQAYPGQLYEQYF.

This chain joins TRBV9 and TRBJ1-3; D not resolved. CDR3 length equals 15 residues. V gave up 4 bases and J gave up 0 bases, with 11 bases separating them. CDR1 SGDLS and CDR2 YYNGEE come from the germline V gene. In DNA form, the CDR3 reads TGTGCCAGCAGCACCTACCCGGGCTCTGGAAACACCATATATTTT. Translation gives CASSTYPGSGNTIYF. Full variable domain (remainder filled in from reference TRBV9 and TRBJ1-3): DSGVTQTPKHLITATGQRVTLRCSPRSGDLSVYWYQQSLDQGLQFLIQYYNGEERAKGNILERFSAQQFPDLHSELNLSSLELGDSALYFCASSTYPGSGNTIYFGEGSWLTVV.

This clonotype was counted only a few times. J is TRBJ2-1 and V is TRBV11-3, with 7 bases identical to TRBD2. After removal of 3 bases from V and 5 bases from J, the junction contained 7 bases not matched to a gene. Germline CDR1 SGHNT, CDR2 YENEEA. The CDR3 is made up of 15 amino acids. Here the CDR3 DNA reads TGTGCCAGCAGCTTCGGGGGGTCCACCGACAATGAGCAGTTCTTC. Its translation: CASSFGGSTDNEQFF.

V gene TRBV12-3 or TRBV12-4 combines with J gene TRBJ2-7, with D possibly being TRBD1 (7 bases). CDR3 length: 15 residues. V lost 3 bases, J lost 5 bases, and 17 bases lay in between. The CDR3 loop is CASSFRGTVKDEQYF. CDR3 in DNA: TGTGCCAGCAGTTTTCGCGGGACAGTCAAGGACGAGCAGTACTTC.

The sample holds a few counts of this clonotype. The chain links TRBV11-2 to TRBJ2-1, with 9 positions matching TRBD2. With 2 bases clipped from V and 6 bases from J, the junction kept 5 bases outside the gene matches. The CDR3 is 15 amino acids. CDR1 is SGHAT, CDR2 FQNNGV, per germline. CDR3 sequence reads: CASSLPAAGGNEQFF. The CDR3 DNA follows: TGTGCCAGCAGCTTACCGGCAGCGGGGGGCAATGAGCAGTTCTTC.

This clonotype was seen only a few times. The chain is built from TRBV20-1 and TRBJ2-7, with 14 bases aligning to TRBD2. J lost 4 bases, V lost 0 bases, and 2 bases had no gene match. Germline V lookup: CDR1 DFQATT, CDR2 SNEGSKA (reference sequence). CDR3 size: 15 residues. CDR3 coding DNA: TGCAGTGCTAGAGATGGGACTAGCGGGAGATACGAGCAGTACTTC. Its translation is CSARDGTSGRYEQYF.

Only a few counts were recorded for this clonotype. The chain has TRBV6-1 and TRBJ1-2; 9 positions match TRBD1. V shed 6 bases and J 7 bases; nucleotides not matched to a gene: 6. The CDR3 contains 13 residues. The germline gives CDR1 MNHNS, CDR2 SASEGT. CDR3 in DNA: TGTGCCAGCAGGATCACAGGGGGCGTTGGCTACACCTTC. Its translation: CASRITGGVGYTF.

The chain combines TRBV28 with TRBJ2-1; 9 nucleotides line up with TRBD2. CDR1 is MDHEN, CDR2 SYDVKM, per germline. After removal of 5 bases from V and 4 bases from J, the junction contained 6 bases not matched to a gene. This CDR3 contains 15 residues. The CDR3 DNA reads TGTGCCAGCAGTATAGCGGGAGAGTCGTACAATGAGCAGTTCTTC. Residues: CASSIAGESYNEQFF. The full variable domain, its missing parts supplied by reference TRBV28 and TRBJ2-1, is DVKVTQSSRYLVKRTGEKVFLECVQDMDHENMFWYRQDPGLGLRLIYFSYDVKMKEKGDIPEGYSVSREKKERFSLILESASTNQTSMYLCASSIAGESYNEQFFGPGTRLTVL.

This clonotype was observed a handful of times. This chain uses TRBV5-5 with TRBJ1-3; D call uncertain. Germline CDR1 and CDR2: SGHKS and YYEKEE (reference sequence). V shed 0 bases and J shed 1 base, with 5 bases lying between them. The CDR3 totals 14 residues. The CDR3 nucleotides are TGTGCCAGCAGCTTGGGGCGATCTGGAAACACCATATATTTT. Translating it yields CASSLGRSGNTIYF.

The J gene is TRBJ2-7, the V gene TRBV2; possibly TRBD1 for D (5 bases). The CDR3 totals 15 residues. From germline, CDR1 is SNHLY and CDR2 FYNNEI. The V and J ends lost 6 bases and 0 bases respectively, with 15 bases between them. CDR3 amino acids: CASSLDIPSSYEQYF. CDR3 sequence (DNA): TGTGCCAGCAGCTTGGACATCCCGAGCTCCTACGAGCAGTACTTC.

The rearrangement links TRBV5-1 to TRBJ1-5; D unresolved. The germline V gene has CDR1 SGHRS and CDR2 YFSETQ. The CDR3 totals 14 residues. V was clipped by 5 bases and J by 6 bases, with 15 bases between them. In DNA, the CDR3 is TGCGCCAGCAGACCAGACAATTCTGGTCAGCCCCAGCATTTT. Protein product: CASRPDNSGQPQHF. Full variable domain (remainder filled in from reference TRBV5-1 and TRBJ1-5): KAGVTQTPRYLIKTRGQQVTLSCSPISGHRSVSWYQQTPGQGLQFLFEYFSETQRNKGNFPGRFSGRQFSNSRSEMNVSTLELGDSALYLCASRPDNSGQPQHFGDGTRLSIL.

CDR3 region: CASSDVRTTTDTQYF. DNA of the CDR3: TGTGCCAGCAGTGATGTTCGGACAACCACAGATACGCAGTATTTT. V and J are TRBV2 and TRBJ2-3, with D possibly being TRBD1 (5 bases). The V gene's germline CDR1 is SNHLY and CDR2 FYNNEI. Trimming cost V 3 bases and J 2 bases, with 12 bases left between them. This CDR3 comprises 15 residues.

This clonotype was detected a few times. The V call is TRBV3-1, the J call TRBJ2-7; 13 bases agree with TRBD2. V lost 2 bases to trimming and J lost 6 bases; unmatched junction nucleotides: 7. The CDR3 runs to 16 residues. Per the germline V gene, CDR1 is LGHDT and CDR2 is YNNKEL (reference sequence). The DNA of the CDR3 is TGTGCCAGCAGCCAACACGGGACTAGCGGGACGGGCGAGCAGTACTTC. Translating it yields CASSQHGTSGTGEQYF.

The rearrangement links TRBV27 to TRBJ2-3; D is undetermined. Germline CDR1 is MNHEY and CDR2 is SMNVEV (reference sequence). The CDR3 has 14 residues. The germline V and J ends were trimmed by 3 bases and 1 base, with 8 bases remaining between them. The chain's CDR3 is CASSFGRGTDTQYF. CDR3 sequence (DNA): TGTGCCAGCAGTTTCGGTAGAGGCACAGATACGCAGTATTTT.

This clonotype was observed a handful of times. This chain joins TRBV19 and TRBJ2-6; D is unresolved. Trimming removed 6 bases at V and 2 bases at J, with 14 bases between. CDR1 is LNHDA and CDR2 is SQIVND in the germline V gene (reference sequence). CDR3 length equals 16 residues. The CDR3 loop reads CASSMYVGAGANVLTF. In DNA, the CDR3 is TGTGCCAGTAGCATGTACGTTGGGGCTGGGGCCAACGTCCTGACTTTC.

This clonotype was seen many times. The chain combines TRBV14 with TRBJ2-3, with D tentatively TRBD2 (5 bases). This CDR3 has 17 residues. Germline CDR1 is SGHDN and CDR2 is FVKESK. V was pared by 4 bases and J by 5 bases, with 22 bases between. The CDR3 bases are TGTGCCAGCAGCCTCAACCCGGGATTCCCTGGAGGAGATACGCAGTATTTT. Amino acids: CASSLNPGFPGGDTQYF. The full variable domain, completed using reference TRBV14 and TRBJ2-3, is EAGVTQFPSHSVIEKGQTVTLRCDPISGHDNLYWYRRVMGKEIKFLLHFVKESKQDESGMPNNRFLAERTGGTYSTLKVQPAELEDSGVYFCASSLNPGFPGGDTQYFGPGTRLTVL.

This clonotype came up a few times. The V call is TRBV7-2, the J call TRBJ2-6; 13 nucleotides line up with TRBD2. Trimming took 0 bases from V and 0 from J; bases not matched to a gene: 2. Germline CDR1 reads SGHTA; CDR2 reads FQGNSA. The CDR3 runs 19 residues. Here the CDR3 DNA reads TGTGCCAGCAGCTTAGCCGGGACTAGCGGGGCCTCTGGGGCCAACGTCCTGACTTTC. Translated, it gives CASSLAGTSGASGANVLTF.

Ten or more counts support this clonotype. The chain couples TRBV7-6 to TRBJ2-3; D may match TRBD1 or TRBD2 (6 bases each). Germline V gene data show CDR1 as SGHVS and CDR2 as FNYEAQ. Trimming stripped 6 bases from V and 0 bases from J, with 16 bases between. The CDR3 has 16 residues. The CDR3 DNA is TGTGCCAGCAGAAAACAGGGAGGTTCTAGCACAGATACGCAGTATTTT. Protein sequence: CASRKQGGSSTDTQYF. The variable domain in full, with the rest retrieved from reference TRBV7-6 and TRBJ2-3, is GAGVSQSPRYKVTKRGQDVALRCDPISGHVSLYWYRQALGQGPEFLTYFNYEAQQDKSGLPNDRFSAERPEGSISTLTIQRTEQRDSAMYRCASRKQGGSSTDTQYFGPGTRLTVL.

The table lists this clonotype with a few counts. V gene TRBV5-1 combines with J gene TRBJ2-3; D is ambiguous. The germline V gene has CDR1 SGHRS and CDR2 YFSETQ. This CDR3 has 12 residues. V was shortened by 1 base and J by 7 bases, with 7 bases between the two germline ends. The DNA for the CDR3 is TGCGCCAGCAGCTTGCAAGGCCATACGCAGTATTTT. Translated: CASSLQGHTQYF.